What follows are 17 T cell receptor beta chains derived from one specimen sequenced in a study of T-cell memory formation after mild COVID-19 (dated by TCRdb to the early 2020s). Libraries were constructed by 5' RACE. TCRdb records Illumina NovaSeq 6000 as the sequencer. The public sequencing data were trimmed at Q25 with fastp and processed into clonotypes with MiXCR by TCRdb, which kept only in-frame beta chains. Each entry merges the rows of one CDR3 protein and shows their most common DNA and genes. The sample contains fewer than 650,000 distinct CDR3 sequences, less than 25% of them found a single time. The leading ten clones occupy approximately 8.4% of the sample. Source material: PBMCs or a T cell subset sorted from them (not recorded which). These receptors came from an adult woman who had mild COVID-19 (a few samples of this study predate the infection). The sample titles of this study are shuffled in the database, so cell type and time point are left out; the donor was told from shared clones.

This chain links TRBV6-2 or TRBV6-3 with TRBJ2-7; D possibly corresponds to TRBD2 (5 bases). The V end was cut by 0 bases, the J end by 4 bases, with 13 bases between. Germline values: CDR1 MNHEY, CDR2 SVGEGT. The CDR3 extends over 15 amino acids. The CDR3 coding sequence is TGTGCCAGCAGTTACTCTACTAGAGGGAGTTACGAGCAGTACTTC. This sequence encodes CASSYSTRGSYEQYF.

The chain recombines TRBV6-6 with TRBJ2-7; 7 bases line up with TRBD1. The V gene's germline CDR1 is MNHNY and CDR2 SVGAGI (reference sequence). The CDR3 covers 14 residues. The junction had 10 bases not matched to a gene; V was cut back by 5 bases and J by 6 bases. CDR3 protein: CASSRPGQRGEQYF. For the CDR3, the DNA is TGTGCCAGCAGTCGACCGGGACAGAGGGGCGAGCAGTACTTC.

This clonotype has only a few counts. The chain uses TRBV29-1 and TRBJ2-3; TRBD2 aligns across 14 bases. Germline loops: CDR1 SQVTM, CDR2 ANQGSEA. CDR3 length: 20 residues. V trimming: 3 bases; J trimming: 0 bases; junction bases outside the gene matches: 14. The CDR3 spells CSVDPYPGLAGEDSTDTQYF. For the CDR3, the DNA is TGCAGCGTTGACCCATACCCGGGACTAGCGGGGGAAGATAGCACAGATACGCAGTATTTT.

This chain joins TRBV5-1 and TRBJ2-1; D gene unclear. CDR1 and CDR2 (germline): SGHRS, YFSETQ. Trimming shortened V by 4 bases and J by 8 bases, and 16 bases separated the two germline ends. The CDR3 consists of 14 residues. CDR3 bases: TGCGCCAGCAGCCCCGAGACACTCCCGCATGAGCAGTTCTTC. This codes for CASSPETLPHEQFF.

Ten or more counts support this clonotype. The chain joins TRBV7-9 to TRBJ2-1, with a weak D call TRBD1 (5 bases). From germline, CDR1 is SEHNR and CDR2 FQNEAQ (reference sequence). The germline V and J ends were trimmed by 7 bases and 1 base, with 14 bases remaining between them. CDR3 length equals 15 residues. The CDR3 sequence is CASTTAGSSYNEQFF. Here the CDR3 DNA reads TGTGCCAGCACTACGGCAGGGTCATCCTACAATGAGCAGTTCTTC. Filled out from reference TRBV7-9 and TRBJ2-1, the complete variable domain reads DTGVSQNPRHKITKRGQNVTFRCDPISEHNRLYWYRQTLGQGPEFLTYFQNEAQLEKSRLLSDRFSAERPKGSFSTLEIQRTEQGDSAMYLCASTTAGSSYNEQFFGPGTRLTVL.

The rearrangement links TRBV7-9 to TRBJ2-3; D unclear. Germline V gene sequence: CDR1 SEHNR, CDR2 FQNEAQ (reference sequence). The germline V and J ends were trimmed by 2 bases and 6 bases, with 15 bases remaining between them. The CDR3 covers 15 residues. The CDR3 region has the DNA TGTGCCAGCAGCTTAAAGAGGATTGTCGGCGATACGCAGTATTTT. Its translation: CASSLKRIVGDTQYF.

This clonotype was picked up a small number of times. This chain joins TRBV2 and TRBJ2-1; unclear D gene. Deletions cut 6 bases from V and 10 bases from J, with 13 bases between. This CDR3 region has 12 residues. Per germline, CDR1 SNHLY and CDR2 FYNNEI. This CDR3 is CASRGGSREQFF. CDR3 nucleotides: TGTGCCAGCAGGGGTGGGTCGCGCGAGCAGTTCTTC.

The chain links TRBV18 to TRBJ2-1, with 7 bases matching TRBD1. V was pared by 5 bases and J by 9 bases, with 4 bases of the junction left unmatched. Germline V gives CDR1 KGHSH, CDR2 LQKENI. The CDR3 is 12 amino acids. The CDR3 protein is CASSSGTAEQFF. The CDR3 DNA reads TGTGCCAGCTCATCCGGGACAGCTGAGCAGTTCTTC.

The chain has TRBV5-1 and TRBJ1-1, with D possibly TRBD1 on 5 matching bases. Germline CDR1 reads SGHRS; CDR2 reads YFSETQ. Trimming took off 4 bases at V and 1 base at J, with 17 bases between the two ends. CDR3 length: 16 amino acids. DNA of the CDR3: TGCGCCAGCAGCCAGCAGGGCCTCCCGGGGAACACTGAAGCTTTCTTT. Amino acids: CASSQQGLPGNTEAFF.

The gene calls are TRBV5-1 and TRBJ2-1; unclear D gene. The CDR3 loop spans 15 amino acids. The V end was cut by 0 bases, the J end by 4 bases, with 11 bases between. From germline, CDR1 is SGHRS and CDR2 YFSETQ. CDR3 amino acids: CASSLGSAEYNEQFF. The CDR3 nucleotides are TGCGCCAGCAGCTTGGGGTCGGCTGAATACAATGAGCAGTTCTTC.

In this sample, this clonotype turned up a few times. The rearrangement uses TRBV7-6 and TRBJ1-1; D gene unclear. V lost 6 bases and J lost 1, with 12 bases in between. Germline V gene sequence: CDR1 SGHVS, CDR2 FNYEAQ. This CDR3 contains 14 residues. The CDR3 bases are TGTGCCAGCAGTGAACAAGTTTGGAACACTGAAGCTTTCTTT. Protein: CASSEQVWNTEAFF.

The J gene is TRBJ1-5, the V gene TRBV19; tentative D call: TRBD1 (6 bases). Trimming pared 6 bases from V and 2 bases from J, leaving 14 bases between. The CDR3 loop spans 15 amino acids. Germline V gene lookup returns CDR1 LNHDA and CDR2 SQIVND (reference sequence). CDR3 residues: CASRNSNRGNQPQHF. CDR3 DNA: TGTGCCAGTAGGAATTCCAACAGGGGCAATCAGCCCCAGCATTTT.

The chain employs TRBV9 and TRBJ2-3; 8 nucleotides match TRBD2. Germline CDR1 is SGDLS and CDR2 is YYNGEE. The V and J ends lost 3 bases and 3 bases, in that order; junction bases with no gene match: 6. The length of the CDR3 is 15 residues. CDR3 bases: TGTGCCAGCAGCGCGGGGGGGCAGAAAACAGATACGCAGTATTTT. This encodes CASSAGGQKTDTQYF.

This chain uses TRBV24-1 with TRBJ1-5; 9 bases map to TRBD1. Germline V lookup: CDR1 KGHDR, CDR2 SFDVKD. The CDR3 length is 15 residues. After removal of 4 bases from V and 7 bases from J, the junction contained 7 bases not matched to a gene. CDR3 sequence (DNA): TGTGCCACCAGTGAGGGGGGGACAGGGTGGCAGCCCCAGCATTTT. Residues: CATSEGGTGWQPQHF.

This clonotype appeared a few times. The chain links TRBV6-5 to TRBJ1-2; no reliable D call. Germline assignment: CDR1 MNHEY and CDR2 SVGAGI. The CDR3 is made up of 14 amino acids. V lost 7 bases and J lost 1, with 13 bases in between. The CDR3 DNA sequence: TGTGCCAGCACCCAGAGTGGGGTTAACTATGGCTACACCTTC. Amino acid sequence: CASTQSGVNYGYTF.

V usage is TRBV6-6 and J usage is TRBJ2-3; 7 bases line up with TRBD1. This CDR3 has 14 residues. Trimming at V came to 4 bases and at J to 4 bases, leaving 5 bases not matched to a gene. Germline V gives CDR1 MNHNY, CDR2 SVGAGI (reference sequence). CDR3 bases: TGTGCCAGCAGTTCCATTACAGGGGCAGATACGCAGTATTTT. Its translation is CASSSITGADTQYF.

The rearrangement uses TRBV7-2 and TRBJ2-7; 9 bases are shared with TRBD1. The germline CDR1 and CDR2 sequences are SGHTA and FQGNSA. This CDR3 region has 17 residues. The J segment lost 0 bases and the V segment lost 5 bases, leaving 11 bases of the junction unmatched. The CDR3: CASSRTGAGFYSYEQYF. The CDR3 coding sequence is TGTGCCAGCAGCCGGACAGGGGCAGGTTTTTACTCCTACGAGCAGTACTTC.